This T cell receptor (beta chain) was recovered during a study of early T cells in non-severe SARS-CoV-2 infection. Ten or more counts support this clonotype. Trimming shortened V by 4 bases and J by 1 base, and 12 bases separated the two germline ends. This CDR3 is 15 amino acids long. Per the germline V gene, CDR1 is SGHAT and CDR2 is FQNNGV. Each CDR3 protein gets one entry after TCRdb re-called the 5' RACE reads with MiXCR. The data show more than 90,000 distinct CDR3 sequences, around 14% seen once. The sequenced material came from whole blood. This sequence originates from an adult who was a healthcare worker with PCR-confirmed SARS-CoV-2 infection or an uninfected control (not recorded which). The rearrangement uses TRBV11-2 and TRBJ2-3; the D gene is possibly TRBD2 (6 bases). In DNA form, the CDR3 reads TGTGCCAGCAGCTCAGGGACTTTTCGCACAGATACGCAGTATTTT. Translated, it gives CASSSGTFRTDTQYF.